The clone carrying this T cell receptor (beta chain) appeared many times. Its antigen is undetermined. Each TCR transcript was tagged with a 10-nucleotide random UMI during 5'RACE. TCRdb ran MiXCR on the 5' RACE reads and lists one entry per CDR3 protein. The sample includes about 21,000 distinct CDR3 sequences, about 6.2% of them seen just once. This record belongs to a study of neurological immune-mediated disorders. The study built sorted libraries from more than 750,000 CD4+ or CD8+ T cells. Points from the study as a whole: Multiple sclerosis, the disease with the least TCR clonal expansion, fell below healthy controls, whereas HTLV-1-associated myelopathy showed the most.

Trimming shortened V by 0 bases and J by 0 bases, and 6 bases separated the two germline ends. Per germline, CDR1 LGHNA and CDR2 YNFKEQ. There are 16 residues in the CDR3. The sample comprised CD8+ T cells from blood. J is TRBJ2-6 and V is TRBV4-2; no definite D call. The receptor's source is a man aged 18 to 29 in good health. The CDR3 is CASSQDDNSGANVLTF. CDR3 nucleotides: TGTGCCAGCAGCCAAGACGACAACTCTGGGGCCAACGTCCTGACTTTC.